The subject of this entry is one T cell receptor beta chain. Its antigen is currently unknown. The length of the CDR3 is 14 residues. From germline, CDR1 is SEHNR and CDR2 FQNEAQ (reference sequence). Trimming at V came to 3 bases and at J to 5 bases, leaving 5 bases not matched to a gene. The data originate from a study of tissue T cells after allogeneic stem cell transplantation. Study background: Samples with visible lymphocytes on H&E were prioritized for sequencing.

Study-level findings and limits: This small cohort was clinically heterogeneous, and sampling depth was a limitation.

TCRdb's copy holds only in-frame clones and misses some; the assay was immunoSEQ multiplex PCR. The sample includes roughly 25,000 clones, around 67% of them seen just once. The sequences come from tissue from the ileum, collected at autopsy. The rearrangement joins TRBV7-9 to TRBJ2-3; TRBD2 agrees at 7 bases. This TCR came from a female donor older than 55 with lung cancer. The CDR3 bases are TGTGCCAGCAGCTTCGGCGGGAGAGGAGATACGCAGTATTTT. It is translated as CASSFGGRGDTQYF.